The 14 T cell receptor beta chains in this list originate from one sample, sequenced in a study of T cells in Graves' hyperthyroidism and ophthalmopathy. Regions amplified from RNA transcripts were the TCR beta CDR3 regions. The HTBI primer set drove a first-round RT-PCR of the TCR CDR3. One entry per CDR3 protein results from TCRdb running MiXCR on the multiplex PCR reads. This table holds hundreds of thousands of distinct CDR3 sequences, 13% to 15% found once. Sequencing input: blood. These receptors all come from a woman in her forties or fifties with Graves' ophthalmopathy.

Many counts were recorded for this clonotype. The chain has TRBV2 and TRBJ2-1; no definite D call. Germline V gene lookup returns CDR1 SNHLY and CDR2 FYNNEI. This CDR3 has 10 residues. Trimming shortened V by 4 bases and J by 9 bases, and 4 bases separated the two germline ends. CDR3 sequence: CASSVPEQFF. In DNA form, the CDR3 reads TGTGCCAGCAGTGTCCCTGAGCAGTTCTTC. Full variable domain (outside the CDR3, taken from reference TRBV2 and TRBJ2-1): EPEVTQTPSHQVTQMGQEVILRCVPISNHLYFYWYRQILGQKVEFLVSFYNNEISEKSEIFDDQFSVERPDGSNFTLKIRSTKLEDSAMYFCASSVPEQFFGPGTRLTVL.

Ten or more counts support this clonotype. The J gene is TRBJ1-2, the V gene TRBV28; 7 bases fit TRBD1. Looked up from germline, CDR1 is MDHEN and CDR2 is SYDVKM. The CDR3 is made up of 14 amino acids. Trimming at V came to 5 bases and at J to 5 bases, leaving 8 bases not matched to a gene. The CDR3 DNA is TGTGCCAGCAGTAGACAGGGATTTTGGTATGGCTACACCTTC. The encoded protein is CASSRQGFWYGYTF.

This clonotype appeared many times. The gene calls are TRBV7-9 and TRBJ2-5, with D hard to call. The V end lost 5 bases, the J end lost 4 bases, and 8 bases lay between the germline ends. The CDR3 extends over 12 amino acids. CDR1 is SEHNR and CDR2 is FQNEAQ in the germline V gene (reference sequence). The CDR3 reads CASSPAVETQYF. The CDR3 nucleotides are TGTGCCAGCAGCCCTGCAGTAGAGACCCAGTACTTC.

The rearrangement uses TRBV4-3 and TRBJ2-5, with 11 positions matching TRBD1. V lost 2 bases, J lost 4 bases, and 12 bases stayed unmatched. Germline loops: CDR1 LGHNA, CDR2 YSLEER. The CDR3 totals 18 residues. The CDR3 DNA is TGCGCCAGCAGCCAACAACCAGCCGGGACAGGGGGTTTAGAGACCCAGTACTTC. Its protein product is CASSQQPAGTGGLETQYF.

Here the CDR3 reads CASSEAGGDQPQHF. CDR3 nucleotides: TGCGCCAGCAGTGAGGCAGGGGGGGATCAGCCCCAGCATTTT. This chain uses TRBV10-2 with TRBJ1-5; TRBD1 matches at 7 bases. This CDR3 region has 14 residues. Germline CDR1 WSHSY, CDR2 SAAADI. Losses at the gene ends were 2 bases for V and 5 bases for J; bases not matched to a gene: 3.

The V and J genes are TRBV3-1 and TRBJ1-6; the D gene is possibly TRBD1 (6 bases). There are 16 residues in the CDR3. V was trimmed by 3 bases and J by 7 bases, leaving 16 bases between them. Germline V gives CDR1 LGHDT, CDR2 YNNKEL (reference sequence). The CDR3 sequence: CASSQAGTGGNSPLHF. As DNA, the CDR3 is TGTGCCAGCAGCCAGGCAGGAACGGGGGGCAATTCACCCCTCCACTTT.

This clonotype was counted many times. V usage is TRBV28 and J usage is TRBJ1-2; no firm D call. The CDR3 extends over 13 amino acids. In germline, CDR1 is MDHEN, CDR2 SYDVKM. V dropped 7 bases and J dropped 4 bases, with 13 bases sitting between them. DNA of the CDR3: TGTGCCAGCATTAAGAAAAGGAGCTATGGCTACACCTTC. Translating gives CASIKKRSYGYTF.

In its sample, this clonotype was seen a few times. The V gene is TRBV4-1, the J gene TRBJ2-1, with D perhaps TRBD2 (5 bases). V gave up 4 bases and J gave up 2 bases, with 12 bases separating them. Germline V CDR1 and CDR2: MGHRA, YSYEKL. The CDR3 runs to 15 residues. The CDR3 sequence: CASSPGIVTYNEQFF. The DNA for the CDR3 is TGCGCCAGCAGCCCCGGGATAGTGACCTACAATGAGCAGTTCTTC.

This clonotype was seen at least ten times. The V and J genes are TRBV7-8 and TRBJ2-1; 9 nucleotides agree with TRBD2. The CDR3 totals 18 residues. Trimming cost V 7 bases and J 5 bases; bases outside gene matches: 18. CDR1 SGHVS and CDR2 FQNEAQ come from the germline V gene. The DNA of the CDR3 is TGTGCCAGCACCAAGGGGCGGGAGGGACCCTCGGTAAACAATGAGCAGTTCTTC. This sequence encodes CASTKGREGPSVNNEQFF.

This clonotype has at least ten counts. The rearrangement links TRBV28 to TRBJ2-2; no definite D call. The CDR3 consists of 12 residues. Germline-derived CDR1 and CDR2 are MDHEN and SYDVKM. V lost 6 bases, J lost 8 bases, and 10 bases lay in between. CDR3 in DNA: TGTGCCAGCAGCCTTCTAGAAGGGGAGCTGTTTTTT. Translated: CASSLLEGELFF.

This clonotype was counted ten times or more. The chain joins TRBV11-2 to TRBJ1-5; D not resolved. Trimming removed 0 bases at V and 6 bases at J, with 6 bases between. Germline CDR1 is SGHAT and CDR2 is FQNNGV. The CDR3 length is 13 residues. CDR3 protein: CASSLDRGQPQHF. CDR3 nucleotide sequence: TGTGCCAGCAGCTTAGACAGAGGTCAGCCCCAGCATTTT.

This clonotype was found many times. V and J are TRBV3-1 and TRBJ1-4; D uncertain. The CDR3 sequence is 13 residues long. Germline CDR1 and CDR2: LGHDT and YNNKEL (reference sequence). The V gene lost 3 bases and the J gene lost 7 bases, with 9 bases spanning the gap. CDR3 loop: CASSQLFGEKLFF. The CDR3 bases are TGTGCCAGCAGCCAGTTGTTTGGTGAAAAACTGTTTTTT.

The chain links TRBV11-3 to TRBJ2-1; no reliable D call. V gave up 1 base and J gave up 12 bases, with 10 bases separating them. CDR3 size: 12 residues. Germline CDR1 is SGHNT and CDR2 is YENEEA. CDR3 coding DNA: TGTGCCAGCAGCTTAGGGAAGAACTGGCAGTTCTTC. Translated, it gives CASSLGKNWQFF. Variable domain in full (rest from reference TRBV11-3 and TRBJ2-1): EAGVVQSPRYKIIEKKQPVAFWCNPISGHNTLYWYLQNLGQGPELLIRYENEEAVDDSQLPKDRFSAERLKGVDSTLKIQPAELGDSAVYLCASSLGKNWQFFGPGTRLTVL.

This clonotype occurred many times. The rearrangement joins TRBV20-1 to TRBJ2-7; D possibly matches TRBD1 or TRBD2 (6 bases each). The CDR3 sequence is 18 residues long. Germline V CDR1 and CDR2: DFQATT, SNEGSKA (reference sequence). Trimming pared 0 bases from V and 2 bases from J, leaving 23 bases between. The CDR3 coding sequence is TGCAGTGCTAGAGACCAAGGGACTGTAAACAGGGCCACCTACGAGCAGTACTTC. Protein sequence: CSARDQGTVNRATYEQYF.